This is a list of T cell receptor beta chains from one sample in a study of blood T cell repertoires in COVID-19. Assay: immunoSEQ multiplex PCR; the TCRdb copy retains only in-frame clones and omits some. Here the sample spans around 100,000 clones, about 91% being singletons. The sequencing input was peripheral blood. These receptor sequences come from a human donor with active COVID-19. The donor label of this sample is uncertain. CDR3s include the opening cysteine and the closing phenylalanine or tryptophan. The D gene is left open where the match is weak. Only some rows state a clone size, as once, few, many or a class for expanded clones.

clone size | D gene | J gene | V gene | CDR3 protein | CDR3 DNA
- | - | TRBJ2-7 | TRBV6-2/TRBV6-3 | CASSSRGEQYF | TGTGCCAGCAGTTCCCGCGGGGAGCAGTACTTC
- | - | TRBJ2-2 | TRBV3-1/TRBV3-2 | CASSPAPGTGELFF | TGTGCCAGCAGCCCCGCTCCGGGCACCGGGGAGCTGTTTTTT
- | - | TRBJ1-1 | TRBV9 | CASSPHADGLEAFF | TGTGCCAGCAGCCCGCACGCAGATGGACTTGAAGCTTTCTTT
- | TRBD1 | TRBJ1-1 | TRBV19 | CASSPWTGVGGTEAFF | TGTGCCAGTAGTCCATGGACAGGGGTAGGTGGCACTGAAGCTTTCTTT
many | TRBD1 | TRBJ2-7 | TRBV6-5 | CATPQQGDGRYEQYF | TGTGCCACCCCACAACAGGGGGATGGCAGATACGAGCAGTACTTC
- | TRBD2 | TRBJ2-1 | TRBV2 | CASSPLAATGNEQFF | TGTGCCAGCAGTCCGCTAGCGGCGACGGGCAATGAGCAGTTCTTC
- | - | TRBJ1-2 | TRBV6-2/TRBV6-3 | CASSLGQGIGYTF | TGTGCCAGCAGTTTGGGCCAGGGGATTGGCTACACCTTC
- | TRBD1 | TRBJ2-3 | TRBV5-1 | CASSLVGTGVADTQYF | TGCGCCAGCAGCTTGGTAGGGACAGGGGTTGCAGATACGCAGTATTTT
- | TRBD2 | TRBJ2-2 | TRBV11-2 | CASSFSSGGAAHTGELFF | TGTGCCAGCAGCTTTAGTAGCGGGGGGGCCGCGCACACCGGGGAGCTGTTTTTT
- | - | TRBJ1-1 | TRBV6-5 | CASSFRGTEAFF | TGTGCCAGCAGTTTCAGGGGCACTGAAGCTTTCTTT
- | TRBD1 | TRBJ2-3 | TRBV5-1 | CASSLEVGQGGTDTQYF | TGCGCCAGCAGCTTGGAGGTGGGTCAGGGGGGCACAGATACGCAGTATTTT
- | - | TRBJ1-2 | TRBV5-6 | CASSWLDSRSNYGYTF | TGTGCCAGCAGCTGGCTTGACAGTCGATCTAACTATGGCTACACCTTC
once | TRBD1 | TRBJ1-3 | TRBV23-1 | CASSQTRPGTGNSGNTIYF | TGCGCCAGCAGTCAAACCCGTCCCGGGACAGGGAACTCTGGAAACACCATATATTTT
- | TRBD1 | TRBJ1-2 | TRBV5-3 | CARSWKIQYQGVSYGYTF | TGTGCCAGAAGCTGGAAGATCCAATATCAGGGGGTGAGCTATGGCTACACCTTC
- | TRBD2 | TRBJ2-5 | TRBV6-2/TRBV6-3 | CASSYTSRRGDRETQYF | TGTGCCAGCAGTTACACATCGCGGCGGGGGGATCGGGAGACCCAGTACTTC
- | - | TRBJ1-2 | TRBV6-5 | CASSYGQNYGYTF | TGTGCCAGCAGTTATGGACAGAACTATGGCTACACCTTC
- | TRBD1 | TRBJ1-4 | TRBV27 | CASSPGTAIEKLFF | TGTGCCAGCAGTCCCGGGACAGCCATAGAAAAACTGTTTTTT
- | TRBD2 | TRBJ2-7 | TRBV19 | CASSIFGGGLANEQYF | TGTGCCAGTAGTATTTTTGGTGGGGGACTAGCGAACGAGCAGTACTTC